This TCR beta chain is drawn from a study of glioma-infiltrating T cells after dendritic cell vaccination. Study-level results: The cohort had few patients with full blood and tumor sets. Estimated pretreatment TIL content predicted outcome after dendritic cell vaccination.

With regard to this clone: The antigen remains unidentified.

Patients had residual fresh-frozen tumor tissue and more than two years of survival data. V was cut by 1 base and J by 10 bases, with 13 bases left in between. The germline gives CDR1 SGHVS, CDR2 FQNEAQ. This CDR3 comprises 13 residues. The primer mix had 60 V beta and 13 J beta primers. Produced via immunoSEQ multiplex PCR; TCRdb's table is partial and in-frame only. The table includes roughly 52,000 clones, 85% to 90% detected once. This TCR derives from a human donor with glioblastoma. The sequencing used blood, collected before dendritic cell vaccination. The chain uses TRBV7-8 and TRBJ1-1; D gene ambiguous. This CDR3 is CASSLVSFNGAFF. As DNA, the CDR3 is TGTGCCAGCAGCTTAGTTAGTTTTAATGGAGCTTTCTTT.